This entry describes one T cell receptor (beta chain). TCRdb keeps only in-frame clones here, not all; method: immunoSEQ multiplex PCR. Altogether 150,000 to 200,000 clones are present, 86% being singletons, with the ten largest covering approximately 10%. The data belong to a study of blood T cell repertoires in COVID-19. The Seattle patients joined while their infection was active and were tracked longitudinally afterward. CDR3 length: 16 residues. Germline CDR1 SGHVS, CDR2 FNYEAQ. Unmatched junction bases numbered 8, after V lost 1 base and J lost 6 bases. Specimen: peripheral blood. The chain recombines TRBV7-6 with TRBJ2-2; 7 nucleotides match TRBD2. The receptor was derived from a woman aged 55-69 years with COVID-19, enrolled during active disease. Written as DNA, the CDR3 is TGTGCCAGCAGCTTAGTTGGCGGGGGAGTTTCCGGGGAGCTGTTTTTT. Translated, it gives CASSLVGGGVSGELFF.